The present T cell receptor (beta chain) was sequenced within a study of cytomegalovirus exposure and HLA in healthy donors. Study observations and caveats: Later on, a genetic analysis was performed. It linked a missense variant in DCLRE1C with V- and J-gene trimming of TCR beta.

While unrecorded immune exposures were likely, the donors were nominally healthy when sampled. A word on this clone: The target antigen is unknown.

In the PCR, 60 Vbeta and 13 Jbeta primers were used. TCRdb keeps only in-frame clones here, not all; method: immunoSEQ multiplex PCR. The sample consists of 120,000 to 150,000 clones, more than 65% of them appearing once. This CDR3 has 12 amino acids. Trimming removed 6 bases from V and 8 bases from J, with 10 bases in between. Germline loops: CDR1 MNHNY, CDR2 SVGAGI (reference sequence). The chain has TRBV6-6 and TRBJ1-4, with D unresolved. This TCR was recovered from a woman in her thirties in good health and CMV-seronegative. The sample consisted of PBMCs. The CDR3, as DNA: TGTGCCAGCAGGACAAGCGGGGAAAAACTGTTTTTT. Translating gives CASRTSGEKLFF.